The 18 T cell receptor beta chains listed next were all sequenced from one sample in a study of T cells after posttransplantation cyclophosphamide. Method: immunoSEQ multiplex PCR; TCRdb's copy keeps in-frame clones and lacks some. Found here are tens of thousands of clones, roughly 95% of them singletons; the top ten hold 3%. Sequencing was carried out using PBMCs. Every receptor here comes from a woman in her twenties or thirties in good health and a related stem cell transplant donor.

The gene calls are TRBV18 and TRBJ2-5, with D uncertain. The CDR3 is 13 amino acids. With 3 bases removed from V and 0 bases from J, the gap between germline ends came to 5 bases. Germline-derived CDR1 and CDR2 are KGHSH and LQKENI. The CDR3 protein is CASSPGYQETQYF. As DNA, the CDR3 is TGTGCCAGCTCACCGGGGTACCAAGAGACCCAGTACTTC. The full variable domain, its missing parts supplied by reference TRBV18 and TRBJ2-5, is NAGVMQNPRHLVRRRGQEARLRCSPMKGHSHVYWYRQLPEEGLKFMVYLQKENIIDESGMPKERFSAEFPKEGPSILRIQQVVRGDSAAYFCASSPGYQETQYFGPGTRLLVL.

The chain recombines TRBV29-1 with TRBJ1-1; D uncertain. The CDR3 consists of 10 residues. The germline V gene has CDR1 SQVTM and CDR2 ANQGSEA. With 2 bases removed from V and 10 bases from J, the gap between germline ends came to 8 bases. CDR3 in DNA: TGCAGCGTTGAAATCCCTACAGCTTTCTTT. It yields the protein CSVEIPTAFF.

The J gene is TRBJ2-7, the V gene TRBV5-4; D gene uncertain. V was cut by 0 bases and J by 5 bases, with 9 bases left in between. This CDR3 is 13 amino acids long. Looked up from germline, CDR1 is SGHNT and CDR2 is YYREEE (reference sequence). The CDR3 sequence: CASSLELVDEQYF. The CDR3 bases are TGTGCCAGCAGCTTGGAATTGGTGGACGAGCAGTACTTC.

The V call is TRBV11-2, the J call TRBJ2-5; the D is unclear. The CDR3 loop spans 16 amino acids. Per germline, CDR1 SGHAT and CDR2 FQNNGV. V lost 3 bases, J lost 2 bases, and 16 bases lay in between. The CDR3 DNA sequence: TGTGCCAGCAGCTTTGGGCAATTTTTCGGGCAAGAGACCCAGTACTTC. Protein sequence: CASSFGQFFGQETQYF.

V usage is TRBV11-2 and J usage is TRBJ2-3; TRBD2 is a possible D gene (5 bases). This CDR3 spans 14 amino acids. Germline V lookup: CDR1 SGHAT, CDR2 FQNNGV. The germline V and J ends were trimmed by 1 base and 3 bases, with 8 bases remaining between them. In nucleotides, the CDR3 is TGTGCCAGCAGCTTAGGACTACTAACAGATACGCAGTATTTT. Protein product: CASSLGLLTDTQYF.

The V gene is TRBV13, the J gene TRBJ2-2; 9 positions agree with TRBD1. The length of the CDR3 is 17 residues. The junction had 13 bases not matched to a gene; V was cut back by 4 bases and J by 7 bases. Germline V lookup: CDR1 PRHDT, CDR2 FYEKMQ (reference sequence). The DNA for the CDR3 is TGTGCCAGCAGCTCCCTCTATGGACAGGGGTCCCGCGGGGAGCTGTTTTTT. As protein: CASSSLYGQGSRGELFF.

V and J are TRBV5-8 and TRBJ2-5, with 8 bases aligning to TRBD2. The V gene's germline CDR1 is SGHTS and CDR2 YDEGEE. J was trimmed by 3 bases and V by 1 base; bases with no gene match: 5. The CDR3 spans 15 residues. CDR3 sequence: CASSLRTSFKETQYF. CDR3 bases: TGTGCCAGCAGCTTGCGGACTAGCTTTAAAGAGACCCAGTACTTC.

The rearrangement joins TRBV10-3 to TRBJ2-3, with D possibly being TRBD2 (5 bases). Germline values: CDR1 ENHRY, CDR2 SYGVKD. Trimming cost V 5 bases and J 6 bases, with 15 bases left between them. The CDR3 extends over 14 amino acids. This CDR3 is CAISLSRGEDTQYF. CDR3 in DNA: TGTGCCATCAGTCTTAGCCGGGGAGAGGATACGCAGTATTTT.

The rearrangement links TRBV29-1 to TRBJ2-7, with 8 nucleotides matching TRBD2. The CDR3 runs to 12 residues. Trimming took 7 bases from V and 1 from J; bases not matched to a gene: 3. The germline CDR1 and CDR2 sequences are SQVTM and ANQGSEA. CDR3 residues: CSATSESYEQYF. The CDR3 nucleotides read TGCAGCGCGACTAGCGAATCCTACGAGCAGTACTTC.

V gene TRBV11-2 combines with J gene TRBJ2-7; TRBD2 is a possible D gene (5 bases). This CDR3 is built from 13 residues. The germline V and J ends were trimmed by 0 bases and 3 bases, with 6 bases remaining between them. Germline assignment: CDR1 SGHAT and CDR2 FQNNGV. The CDR3 region has the DNA TGTGCCAGCAGCTTAGATGGAGGCTACGAGCAGTACTTC. Its protein is CASSLDGGYEQYF.

V gene TRBV2 combines with J gene TRBJ1-3; the D gene is possibly TRBD1 (6 bases). V was clipped by 3 bases and J by 2 bases, with 11 bases between them. CDR1 and CDR2 from the germline V gene are SNHLY and FYNNEI. CDR3 length equals 15 residues. The CDR3 DNA reads as TGTGCCAGCAGTGACCGGACAGAAGCTGGAAACACCATATATTTT. This translates into CASSDRTEAGNTIYF.

This clone was picked up one time. CDR3 sequence reads: CASSMGDRAREQYF. The CDR3 DNA reads TGTGCCAGTAGTATGGGGGACAGGGCCCGAGAGCAGTACTTC. The rearrangement links TRBV19 to TRBJ2-7; 9 bases align to TRBD1. Germline CDR1 is LNHDA and CDR2 is SQIVND (reference sequence). V trimming: 3 bases; J trimming: 7 bases; junction bases outside the gene matches: 7. CDR3 size: 14 residues.

V and J are TRBV15 and TRBJ2-2, with D perhaps matching TRBD2 (6 bases). Germline assignment: CDR1 LNHNV and CDR2 YYDKDF (reference sequence). The germline V and J ends were trimmed by 3 bases and 1 base, with 9 bases remaining between them. The CDR3 has 15 amino acids. The CDR3 sequence: CATSREGRNTGELFF. The CDR3 nucleotides are TGTGCCACCAGCAGGGAGGGGCGGAACACCGGGGAGCTGTTTTTT.

V and J are TRBV11-2 and TRBJ1-3, with a tentative D call TRBD1 (6 bases). The germline V gene encodes CDR1 SGHAT and CDR2 FQNNGV. Deletions cut 4 bases from V and 1 base from J, with 17 bases between. The CDR3 has 17 residues. In nucleotides, the CDR3 is TGTGCCAGCAGCTCACTACATGGGACAACGTCTGGAAACACCATATATTTT. Protein sequence: CASSSLHGTTSGNTIYF.

V usage is TRBV4-3 and J usage is TRBJ2-1; TRBD1 matches 8 bases. V lost 1 base, J lost 3 bases, and 5 bases stayed unmatched. The CDR3 length is 16 residues. The V gene's germline CDR1 is LGHNA and CDR2 YSLEER. CDR3 DNA: TGCGCCAGCAGCCAAGGATACAGGGGGTTCTACAATGAGCAGTTCTTC. The encoded protein is CASSQGYRGFYNEQFF.

J is TRBJ2-1 and V is TRBV7-3, with D perhaps TRBD2 (6 bases). This CDR3 region has 16 residues. V was trimmed by 2 bases and J by 3 bases, leaving 14 bases between them. Germline CDR1 reads SGHTA; CDR2 reads FQGTGA. Written as DNA, the CDR3 is TGTGCCAGCAGCTTAGACTCAGGCGGGGTCTACAATGAGCAGTTCTTC. Encoded protein: CASSLDSGGVYNEQFF.

The chain carries TRBV5-1 and TRBJ2-7, with D unclear. The CDR3 is 15 amino acids. Germline-derived CDR1 and CDR2 are SGHRS and YFSETQ. V lost 4 bases and J 2 bases, leaving 16 bases between the germline ends. CDR3 loop: CASSPARAIPYEQYF. CDR3 bases: TGCGCCAGCAGCCCGGCCCGAGCTATACCCTACGAGCAGTACTTC.

The V gene is TRBV6-6, the J gene TRBJ2-1, with D possibly matching TRBD2 (6 bases). CDR1 is MNHNY and CDR2 is SVGAGI in the germline V gene (reference sequence). The CDR3 extends over 14 amino acids. The ends were cut back, 6 bases at V and 6 bases at J, with 15 bases in the middle. CDR3 sequence (DNA): TGTGCCAGCAGGTATACCTCCGGGGGCAATGAGCAGTTCTTC. Translation: CASRYTSGGNEQFF.